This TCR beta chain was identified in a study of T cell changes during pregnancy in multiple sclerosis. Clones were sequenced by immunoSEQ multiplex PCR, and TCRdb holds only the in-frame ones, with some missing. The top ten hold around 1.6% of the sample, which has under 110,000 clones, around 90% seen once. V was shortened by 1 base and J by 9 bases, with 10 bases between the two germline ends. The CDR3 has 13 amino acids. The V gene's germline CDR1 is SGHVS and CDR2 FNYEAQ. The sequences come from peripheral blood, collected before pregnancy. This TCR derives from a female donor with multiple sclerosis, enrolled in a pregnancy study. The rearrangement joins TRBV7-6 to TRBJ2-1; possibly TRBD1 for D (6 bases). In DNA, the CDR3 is TGTGCCAGCAGCTTAGAACAGGGAAGTGAGCAGTTCTTC. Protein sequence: CASSLEQGSEQFF.